The clone carrying this T cell receptor (beta chain) was counted only a few times. Its matching antigen is unknown. The source of the sample is a study of shared clonotypes between healthy human individuals. Study results and caveats: The genetic and exposure-history diversity represented was limited by few donors. What naive subsets generally showed was a larger estimated richness than memory subsets showed. All-four-donor shared clonotypes had higher generation probabilities than non-shared clonotypes did. Sorted-subset sequencing, rarefaction showed, was incomplete despite large depth.

Only CD45RO-negative cells positively selected for CCR7 counted as naive CD8 cells, so terminally differentiated effector memory CD45RA+ cells were excluded. The germline gives CDR1 SGDLS, CDR2 YYNGEE. The CDR3 consists of 16 residues. With V trimmed by 3 bases and J by 3 bases, 11 bases remained unmatched. Generated by immunoSEQ multiplex PCR, the TCRdb table keeps only in-frame clones and is missing some. This sample yields about 2,100,000 clones, of which approximately 94% are seen a single time; roughly 1.7% belongs to the top ten. This clonotype was sampled from a man younger than 35 in good health. Some clones in this sample may be carry-over from other donors' samples. The material sequenced was naive CD8+ T cells from PBMCs. This chain joins TRBV9 and TRBJ1-1; TRBD1 matches at 7 bases. CDR3 in amino acids: CASSEPLTGIDTEAFF. The DNA of the CDR3 is TGTGCCAGCAGCGAGCCCCTGACAGGGATTGACACTGAAGCTTTCTTT.